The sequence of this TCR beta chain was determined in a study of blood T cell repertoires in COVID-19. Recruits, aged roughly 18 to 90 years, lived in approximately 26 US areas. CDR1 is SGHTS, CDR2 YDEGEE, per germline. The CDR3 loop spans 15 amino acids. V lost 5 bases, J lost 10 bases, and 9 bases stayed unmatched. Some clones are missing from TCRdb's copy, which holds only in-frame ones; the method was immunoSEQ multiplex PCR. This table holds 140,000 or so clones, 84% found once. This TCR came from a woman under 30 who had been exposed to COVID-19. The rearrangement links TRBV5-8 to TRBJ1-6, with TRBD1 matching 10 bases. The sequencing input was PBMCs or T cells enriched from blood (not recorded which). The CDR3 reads CASRGTGVSRSPLHF. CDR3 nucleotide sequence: TGTGCCAGCAGGGGGACAGGGGTTTCGCGGTCACCCCTCCACTTT. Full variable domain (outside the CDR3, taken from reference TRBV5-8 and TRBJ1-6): EAGVTQSPTHLIKTRGQQATLRCSPISGHTSVYWYQQALGLGLQFLLWYDEGEERNRGNFPPRFSGRQFPNYSSELNVNALELEDSALYLCASRGTGVSRSPLHFGNGTRLTVT.